The next 10 T cell receptor beta chains were all read from a single sample in a study of blood T cell repertoires in COVID-19. Clones were read by immunoSEQ multiplex PCR, and TCRdb kept only the in-frame ones, dropping some. The table records around 31,000 clones, 86% of them present only once. The sample was peripheral blood. These receptors came from a human donor with active COVID-19. The donor label of this sample is uncertain.

The chain links TRBV7-2 to TRBJ2-5; 9 bases map to TRBD2. The V and J ends lost 4 bases and 5 bases, in that order; junction bases with no gene match: 8. The CDR3 is made up of 15 amino acids. Per germline, CDR1 SGHTA and CDR2 FQGNSA. This CDR3 reads CASSSLRGGRETQYF. As DNA, the CDR3 is TGTGCCAGCAGCTCCTTGCGGGGGGGGAGGGAGACCCAGTACTTC.

The chain is built from TRBV5-1 and TRBJ2-3; 13 bases map to TRBD2. CDR1 is SGHRS, CDR2 YFSETQ, per germline. V lost 4 bases, J lost 6 bases, and 14 bases stayed unmatched. The CDR3 consists of 18 residues. Here the CDR3 reads CASSDSFTSGGAKDTQYF. The CDR3 DNA reads as TGCGCCAGCAGCGACTCATTTACTAGCGGGGGGGCCAAGGATACGCAGTATTTT.

CDR3 residues: CASSLGADSNQPQHF. In nucleotides, the CDR3 is TGTGCCAGCTCACTTGGGGCAGATAGCAATCAGCCCCAGCATTTT. The rearrangement joins TRBV18 to TRBJ1-5, with D perhaps matching TRBD1 (5 bases). The CDR3 is 15 amino acids. V gave up 4 bases and J gave up 0 bases, with 10 bases separating them. Germline values: CDR1 KGHSH, CDR2 LQKENI.

This chain connects TRBV10-3 to TRBJ2-7; 8 bases match TRBD1. From germline, CDR1 is ENHRY and CDR2 SYGVKD. The junction had 7 bases not matched to a gene; V was cut back by 4 bases and J by 5 bases. The CDR3 consists of 14 residues. In DNA form, the CDR3 reads TGTGCCATCAGTGCTCGCCAGGGGGCCCACGAGCAGTACTTC. Amino acid sequence: CAISARQGAHEQYF.

This clone was recorded a few times. V and J are TRBV14 and TRBJ2-7, with D maybe TRBD2 (6 bases). The V gene lost 1 base and the J gene lost 2 bases, with 12 bases spanning the gap. The germline V gene encodes CDR1 SGHDN and CDR2 FVKESK. The CDR3 sequence is 15 residues long. CDR3 residues: CASSQVARGTYEQYF. The CDR3 coding sequence is TGTGCCAGCAGCCAAGTTGCCCGGGGGACCTACGAGCAGTACTTC.

This chain connects TRBV7-9 to TRBJ2-7, with TRBD2 matching 10 bases. The J segment lost 2 bases and the V segment lost 4 bases, leaving 5 bases of the junction unmatched. The CDR3 loop spans 15 amino acids. Germline V CDR1 and CDR2: SEHNR, FQNEAQ (reference sequence). This CDR3 is CASSSSGGDTYEQYF. The DNA of the CDR3 is TGTGCCAGCAGCTCCAGCGGGGGGGACACCTACGAGCAGTACTTC.

The chain combines TRBV9 with TRBJ2-3, with D hard to call. The CDR3 runs 14 residues. The V and J ends lost 2 bases and 2 bases respectively, with 9 bases between them. Per germline, CDR1 SGDLS and CDR2 YYNGEE. The CDR3 here is CASSVRSNTDTQYF. CDR3 DNA sequence: TGTGCCAGCAGCGTCAGGTCTAACACAGATACGCAGTATTTT.

The rearrangement links TRBV5-6 to TRBJ1-2; a weak D match, TRBD1 (5 bases). V lost 2 bases to trimming and J lost 4 bases, with 18 bases between them. The CDR3 has 16 residues. CDR1 and CDR2 (germline): SGHDT, YYEEEE. The CDR3: CASSFGAYGGSYGYTF. For the CDR3, the DNA is TGTGCCAGCAGCTTTGGGGCGTACGGGGGAAGCTATGGCTACACCTTC.

The chain is built from TRBV11-3 and TRBJ2-1; TRBD2 aligns across 10 bases. Germline assignment: CDR1 SGHNT and CDR2 YENEEA. The CDR3 is made up of 16 amino acids. V lost 5 bases, J lost 7 bases, and 11 bases stayed unmatched. The CDR3 DNA is TGTGCCAGCAGCCAAGGCAGCGGGAGGGGCCGGAATGAGCAGTTCTTC. Its translation: CASSQGSGRGRNEQFF.

The V call is TRBV27, the J call TRBJ2-7, with TRBD2 as a possible D gene (9 bases). CDR3 length equals 14 residues. V was cut by 6 bases and J by 6 bases, with 18 bases left in between. Germline V gene data show CDR1 as MNHEY and CDR2 as SMNVEV (reference sequence). This chain's CDR3 is CASRGPSGTGEQYF. As DNA, the CDR3 is TGTGCCAGCAGGGGCCCTAGCGGGACAGGCGAGCAGTACTTC.